A single sample is the source of the 18 T cell receptor beta chains below, sequenced in a study of cytomegalovirus exposure and HLA in healthy donors. It was with 60 Vbeta and 13 Jbeta primers that the PCR ran. Generated by immunoSEQ multiplex PCR, the TCRdb table keeps only in-frame clones and is missing some. The sample contains 100,000 or so clones, around four fifths of which appear only once. The sequenced material came from PBMCs. The receptors here all came from a man aged 40-50 years in good health and CMV-seronegative.

V usage is TRBV28 and J usage is TRBJ2-7; D is perhaps TRBD2 (6 bases). Deletions cut 6 bases from V and 2 bases from J, with 11 bases between. Germline loops: CDR1 MDHEN, CDR2 SYDVKM. The CDR3 is made up of 13 amino acids. For the CDR3, the DNA is TGTGCCAGCAGGGAGGGACGGACCTACGAGCAGTACGTC. Its protein is CASREGRTYEQYV.

This chain joins TRBV6-5 and TRBJ1-5, with D tentatively TRBD1 (5 bases). Trimming left V 0 bases short and J 2 bases short, with 11 bases between. This CDR3 spans 16 amino acids. Germline values: CDR1 MNHEY, CDR2 SVGAGI. CDR3 in DNA: TGTGCCAGCAGTTACTCCTGGAGGGGCGGCAATCAGCCCCAGCATTTT. Protein: CASSYSWRGGNQPQHF.

The chain recombines TRBV29-1 with TRBJ2-3, with 7 positions matching TRBD1. The CDR3 is made up of 11 amino acids. The germline gives CDR1 SQVTM, CDR2 ANQGSEA. The junction had 8 bases not matched to a gene; V was cut back by 6 bases and J by 11 bases. The CDR3 DNA reads as TGCAGCGTCCAACGCCGGGACAGGCAGTATTTT. This sequence encodes CSVQRRDRQYF.

The rearrangement uses TRBV6-1 and TRBJ2-5, with TRBD2 identical over 7 bases. CDR3 length equals 14 residues. J was trimmed by 5 bases and V by 7 bases; bases with no gene match: 10. In germline, CDR1 is MNHNS, CDR2 SASEGT. The DNA of the CDR3 is TGTGCCAGCACCTCGGGGGGAGCCAGCGAGACCCAGTACTTC. Amino acid sequence: CASTSGGASETQYF.

This clone has only one observation. This chain joins TRBV23-1 and TRBJ2-3, with TRBD2 identical over 12 bases. TRBV23-1 is an ORF; its function is uncertain. This CDR3 spans 16 amino acids. J was trimmed by 7 bases and V by 0 bases; bases with no gene match: 5. CDR3 sequence reads: CASSQSSSGGANTQYF. The CDR3 DNA sequence: TGCGCCAGCAGTCAATCCTCTAGCGGGGGGGCGAATACGCAGTATTTT.

The chain employs TRBV5-1 and TRBJ2-5; 13 bases map to TRBD2. Germline V gives CDR1 SGHRS, CDR2 YFSETQ. J lost 5 bases, V lost 4 bases, and 8 bases had no gene match. The CDR3 extends over 16 amino acids. The CDR3 reads CASSLGTSGDPETQYF. DNA for the CDR3: TGCGCCAGCAGCCTAGGGACTAGCGGGGACCCCGAGACCCAGTACTTC.

This clone was found a few times. In DNA form, the CDR3 reads TGTGCCAGCAGCCTACCGGGACAGGGTTTGAAGAACACCATATATTTT. Translating it yields CASSLPGQGLKNTIYF. The chain is built from TRBV5-4 and TRBJ1-3; 9 positions agree with TRBD1. Losses at the gene ends were 4 bases for V and 7 bases for J; bases not matched to a gene: 12. Germline loops: CDR1 SGHNT, CDR2 YYREEE (reference sequence). The length of the CDR3 is 16 residues.

This chain links TRBV7-2 with TRBJ1-5; D ambiguous. The CDR3 consists of 14 residues. Trimming took 3 bases from V and 0 from J, leaving 6 bases between them. Germline CDR1 SGHTA, CDR2 FQGNSA. The CDR3 sequence is CASSLGHSNQPQHF. DNA for the CDR3: TGTGCCAGCAGCTTGGGCCATAGCAATCAGCCCCAGCATTTT.

V is TRBV9 and J is TRBJ1-5; D is unclear. Trimming pared 3 bases from V and 0 bases from J, leaving 10 bases between. CDR1 and CDR2 from the germline V gene are SGDLS and YYNGEE. This CDR3 contains 15 residues. The CDR3 region has the DNA TGTGCCAGCAGCGAGTCAGGAAATAGCAATCAGCCCCAGCATTTT. It specifies CASSESGNSNQPQHF.

This chain uses TRBV2 with TRBJ2-5; tentative D call: TRBD2 (6 bases). The germline V gene has CDR1 SNHLY and CDR2 FYNNEI. The CDR3 length is 11 residues. V was clipped by 2 bases and J by 10 bases, with 8 bases between them. The CDR3 nucleotides are TGTGCCAGCAGTGAAACGGAGGGCCAGTACTTC. Amino acids: CASSETEGQYF.

The chain links TRBV5-1 to TRBJ1-6, with TRBD1 matching over 8 bases. The CDR3 sequence is 15 residues long. Trimming at V came to 3 bases and at J to 7 bases, leaving 6 bases not matched to a gene. Per germline, CDR1 SGHRS and CDR2 YFSETQ. The CDR3 region has the DNA TGCGCCAGCAGCTCGCAGGGGGCGGGAAATTCACCCCTCCACTTT. Residues: CASSSQGAGNSPLHF.

The V gene is TRBV18, the J gene TRBJ1-3, with no clear D. The germline V gene encodes CDR1 KGHSH and CDR2 LQKENI. Trimming removed 2 bases from V and 0 bases from J, with 8 bases in between. The CDR3 extends over 15 amino acids. The CDR3 DNA is TGTGCCAGCTCACCAACGGGAGACTCTGGAAACACCATATATTTT. Amino acid sequence: CASSPTGDSGNTIYF.

The chain uses TRBV5-4 and TRBJ1-5; a possible D gene is TRBD1 (6 bases). Germline V gene sequence: CDR1 SGHNT, CDR2 YYREEE (reference sequence). CDR3 length: 14 amino acids. V gave up 5 bases and J gave up 9 bases, with 18 bases separating them. The CDR3 DNA reads TGTGCCAGCAGTAATGGAGGGGAGGGGGGGCCCCAGCATTTT. Translation: CASSNGGEGGPQHF.

The chain couples TRBV11-2 to TRBJ1-2, with 7 bases fitting TRBD1. Germline loops: CDR1 SGHAT, CDR2 FQNNGV. V dropped 3 bases and J dropped 8; count of bases not matched to a gene: 3. This CDR3 comprises 12 residues. This CDR3 is CASSFRQGGYTF. The CDR3 region has the DNA TGTGCCAGCAGCTTTCGACAGGGAGGCTACACCTTC.

Comment on this clone: At one of its ends the junction is not consistent with the germline gene, which may arise from a read error. The identical CDR3 is also encoded by other nucleotide sequences in the sample. This chain connects TRBV9 to TRBJ2-3; TRBD2 matches 7 bases. The CDR3 runs 14 residues. Germline V gene lookup returns CDR1 SGDLS and CDR2 YYNGEE. CDR3 nucleotides: TGTGCCAGCAGCCCCCCAAGGGAGGGCGGTACGCAGTACTTT. It translates to CASSPPREGGTQYF.

The chain has TRBV10-1 and TRBJ2-1; TRBD2 agrees at 10 bases. Trimming took 5 bases from V and 4 from J; bases not matched to a gene: 5. The CDR3 runs 15 residues. CDR1 is WNHNN, CDR2 SYGVQD, per germline (reference sequence). The CDR3 DNA sequence: TGCGCCAGCAGTCTTGAGCGGGGGGGTTACAATGAGCAGTTCTTC. Translation: CASSLERGGYNEQFF.

The chain uses TRBV18 and TRBJ2-1, with a possible D match to TRBD2 (6 bases). The germline V and J ends were trimmed by 5 bases and 7 bases, with 21 bases remaining between them. Germline-derived CDR1 and CDR2 are KGHSH and LQKENI. This CDR3 is built from 16 residues. In nucleotides, the CDR3 is TGTGCCAGCTCATCTTCGGGACTCTCGGAAGGGAATGAGCAGTTCTTC. Translation: CASSSSGLSEGNEQFF.

This chain links TRBV27 with TRBJ2-7; D perhaps matches TRBD2 (5 bases). Germline lookup yields CDR1 MNHEY and CDR2 SMNVEV (reference sequence). V lost 2 bases and J lost 5, with 10 bases in between. This CDR3 region has 13 residues. The CDR3 loop reads CASSLPPEDEQYV. For the CDR3, the DNA is TGTGCCAGCAGTTTACCCCCGGAGGACGAGCAGTACGTC.